One and the same sample provided the 23 T cell receptor beta chains below, sequenced in a study of blood T cell repertoires in COVID-19. The method was immunoSEQ multiplex PCR; TCRdb's version includes in-frame clones alone and lacks a portion of them. The data contain fewer than 250,000 clones, about 90% of them singletons. Sequencing used PBMCs or T cells enriched from blood (not recorded which). The receptors originated from a man aged 25 to 45 who had recovered from COVID-19.

The chain links TRBV7-9 to TRBJ2-7, with 10 bases that match TRBD2. J lost 5 bases, V lost 1 base, and 2 bases had no gene match. The CDR3 has 14 residues. Germline CDR1 reads SEHNR; CDR2 reads FQNEAQ (reference sequence). The CDR3 spells CASSLGAGGHEQYF. The CDR3, as DNA: TGTGCCAGCAGCTTAGGAGCGGGGGGGCACGAGCAGTACTTC.

The CDR3 bases are TGTGCCTGGAGTGTACTGGGGGGTGTCACCGGGGAGCTGTTTTTT. Encoded protein: CAWSVLGGVTGELFF. The rearrangement links TRBV30 to TRBJ2-2, with D maybe TRBD2 (6 bases). There are 15 residues in the CDR3. With 0 bases removed from V and 4 bases from J, the gap between germline ends came to 12 bases. CDR1 is GTSNPN and CDR2 is SVGIG in the germline V gene (reference sequence).

V is TRBV14 and J is TRBJ2-7, with D perhaps matching TRBD2 (5 bases). Germline V gene lookup returns CDR1 SGHDN and CDR2 FVKESK. The CDR3 totals 13 residues. Trimming stripped 2 bases from V and 6 bases from J, with 11 bases between. The chain's CDR3 is CASSQLRGAEQYF. CDR3 DNA sequence: TGTGCCAGCAGCCAATTACGGGGAGCCGAGCAGTACTTC.

This chain uses TRBV7-9 with TRBJ2-7; tentatively, D is TRBD1 (5 bases). Trimming pared 5 bases from V and 2 bases from J, leaving 13 bases between. Germline V gives CDR1 SEHNR, CDR2 FQNEAQ (reference sequence). CDR3 length: 14 residues. The CDR3: CASSPDSNPYEQYF. CDR3 bases: TGTGCCAGCAGCCCAGACAGCAACCCCTACGAGCAGTACTTC. Full variable domain (missing parts from reference TRBV7-9 and TRBJ2-7): DTGVSQNPRHKITKRGQNVTFRCDPISEHNRLYWYRQTLGQGPEFLTYFQNEAQLEKSRLLSDRFSAERPKGSFSTLEIQRTEQGDSAMYLCASSPDSNPYEQYFGPGTRLTVT.

J is TRBJ2-6 and V is TRBV2, with 7 bases identical to TRBD1. Germline V lookup: CDR1 SNHLY, CDR2 FYNNEI. The CDR3 is 18 amino acids. V was clipped by 8 bases and J by 0 bases; unmatched bases: 13. The chain's CDR3 is CASERPGQTSSGANVLTF. CDR3 coding DNA: TGTGCCAGCGAGCGGCCGGGACAGACGAGCTCTGGGGCCAACGTCCTGACTTTC.

The J gene is TRBJ2-1, the V gene TRBV28, with D possibly matching TRBD2 (7 bases). The V end lost 8 bases, the J end lost 5 bases, and 19 bases lay between the germline ends. Germline loops: CDR1 MDHEN, CDR2 SYDVKM. This CDR3 spans 15 amino acids. This chain's CDR3 is CASLSGARGNNEQFF. The CDR3 DNA is TGTGCCAGCCTAAGCGGGGCTAGGGGGAACAATGAGCAGTTCTTC.

V and J are TRBV21-1 and TRBJ1-4; the tabulated D call, TRBD1, remains unverified against the DNA. TRBV21-1 is assigned pseudogene status. The CDR3 extends over 16 amino acids. The CDR3 coding sequence is TGTGCCAGCAGAGACAGGGGATTTGCAACTAATGAAAAACTGTTTTTT. Protein product: CASRDRGFATNEKLFF.

In DNA form, the CDR3 reads TGTGCCAGCAGTCCCCCGGACACGCCGTTTGAGCAGTTCTTC. This translates into CASSPPDTPFEQFF. V gene TRBV6-5 combines with J gene TRBJ2-1; tentatively, D is TRBD1 (5 bases). Germline values: CDR1 MNHEY, CDR2 SVGAGI. With 5 bases removed from V and 9 bases from J, the gap between germline ends came to 17 bases. The CDR3 extends over 14 amino acids.

V is TRBV11-2 and J is TRBJ2-1, with 9 bases identical to TRBD2. Germline V lookup: CDR1 SGHAT, CDR2 FQNNGV. This CDR3 contains 15 residues. The junction had 5 bases not matched to a gene; V was cut back by 5 bases and J by 3 bases. The CDR3 loop is CASSAGLASYNEQFF. CDR3 nucleotide sequence: TGTGCCAGCAGCGCGGGACTAGCAAGCTACAATGAGCAGTTCTTC.

The table lists this clone with a few counts. This rearrangement joins TRBV7-9 to TRBJ1-3, with D unclear. Trimming left V 5 bases short and J 3 bases short, with 11 bases between. This CDR3 has 14 residues. CDR1 and CDR2 from the germline V gene are SEHNR and FQNEAQ (reference sequence). The CDR3 DNA is TGTGCCAGCAGCCCGGGGTCGGGTGGAAACACCATATATTTT. Translation: CASSPGSGGNTIYF.

The sample holds one count of this clone. The V and J genes are TRBV15 and TRBJ2-1; D unresolved. Germline-derived CDR1 and CDR2 are LNHNV and YYDKDF (reference sequence). CDR3 length equals 13 residues. V lost 0 bases, J lost 12 bases, and 12 bases lay in between. The CDR3 loop is CATSRDRGPRQFF. The CDR3 nucleotides are TGTGCCACCAGCAGAGATAGAGGCCCGCGGCAGTTCTTC.

This clone appeared once. The chain has TRBV6-5 and TRBJ2-2; D is ambiguous. The CDR3 length is 10 residues. Germline CDR1 MNHEY, CDR2 SVGAGI. V lost 8 bases and J lost 6, with 4 bases in between. The CDR3 DNA follows: TGTGCCAGCGGAGCCGGGGAGCTGTTTTTT. It is translated as CASGAGELFF.

V gene TRBV19 combines with J gene TRBJ2-1; D possibly corresponds to TRBD2 (7 bases). V lost 6 bases and J 5 bases, leaving 14 bases between the germline ends. Germline V gene sequence: CDR1 LNHDA, CDR2 SQIVND (reference sequence). The CDR3 totals 14 residues. CDR3 residues: CASRVSGTNNEQFF. For the CDR3, the DNA is TGTGCCAGTAGGGTAAGCGGGACAAACAATGAGCAGTTCTTC. The full variable domain, with the rest looked up from reference TRBV19 and TRBJ2-1, is DGGITQSPKYLFRKEGQNVTLSCEQNLNHDAMYWYRQDPGQGLRLIYYSQIVNDFQKGDIAEGYSVSREKKESFPLTVTSAQKNPTAFYLCASRVSGTNNEQFFGPGTRLTVL.

This clone came up once. The chain employs TRBV5-1 and TRBJ1-6; 11 bases line up with TRBD1. V shed 3 bases and J 15 bases; nucleotides not matched to a gene: 17. Germline CDR1 is SGHRS and CDR2 is YFSETQ. The length of the CDR3 is 17 residues. Here the CDR3 reads CASSSQTGQGATSGLHF. The DNA for the CDR3 is TGCGCCAGCAGCTCTCAGACCGGACAGGGGGCTACCTCTGGCCTCCACTTT.

The CDR3 DNA reads TGTGCCAGCTCACCCTTGAACACTGAAGCTTTCTTT. Its protein is CASSPLNTEAFF. The chain couples TRBV18 to TRBJ1-1; unclear D gene. Germline CDR1 reads KGHSH; CDR2 reads LQKENI. The CDR3 spans 12 residues. The V end was cut by 3 bases, the J end by 0 bases, with 2 bases between.

The gene calls are TRBV29-1 and TRBJ1-2; no clear D. The CDR3 consists of 14 residues. V lost 6 bases to trimming and J lost 0 bases, with 14 bases between them. Per the germline V gene, CDR1 is SQVTM and CDR2 is ANQGSEA. The CDR3 DNA is TGCAGCGTCGACAATTTTTCGACTAACTATGGCTACACCTTC. Protein sequence: CSVDNFSTNYGYTF.

CDR3 in DNA: TGTGCCAGCAGCACCGGGACAGGGCTCTCACCCCTCCACTTT. Its translation: CASSTGTGLSPLHF. This sequence joins TRBV7-2 and TRBJ1-6; 9 bases map to TRBD1. The CDR3 has 14 amino acids. Germline CDR1 reads SGHTA; CDR2 reads FQGNSA. Trimming at V came to 5 bases and at J to 10 bases, leaving 6 bases not matched to a gene.

This sequence joins TRBV7-9 and TRBJ1-2; 9 nucleotides line up with TRBD1. V shed 5 bases and J 3 bases; nucleotides not matched to a gene: 10. CDR3 length: 16 residues. Per germline, CDR1 SEHNR and CDR2 FQNEAQ (reference sequence). The CDR3 sequence: CASSPELTGGHYGYTF. The CDR3, as DNA: TGTGCCAGCAGCCCCGAGCTTACAGGGGGCCACTATGGCTACACCTTC.

The rearrangement uses TRBV19 and TRBJ2-1; 9 nucleotides match TRBD2. The V and J ends lost 5 bases and 3 bases, in that order; junction bases with no gene match: 11. Germline CDR1 and CDR2: LNHDA and SQIVND (reference sequence). The CDR3 spans 17 residues. DNA for the CDR3: TGTGCCAGTAGTCCAGTAGCGGGAGATATCAACTACAATGAGCAGTTCTTC. Translating gives CASSPVAGDINYNEQFF. Drawing the rest from reference TRBV19 and TRBJ2-1, the complete variable domain is DGGITQSPKYLFRKEGQNVTLSCEQNLNHDAMYWYRQDPGQGLRLIYYSQIVNDFQKGDIAEGYSVSREKKESFPLTVTSAQKNPTAFYLCASSPVAGDINYNEQFFGPGTRLTVL.

The chain couples TRBV19 to TRBJ1-2; 9 nucleotides align to TRBD1. V lost 5 bases, J lost 7 bases, and 14 bases stayed unmatched. The CDR3 extends over 16 amino acids. CDR1 and CDR2 (germline): LNHDA, SQIVND (reference sequence). In nucleotides, the CDR3 is TGTGCCAGTAGTTTAAATATCGGGGGACAGGGTATTGGCTACACCTTC. It is translated as CASSLNIGGQGIGYTF.

This chain connects TRBV4-1 to TRBJ2-5; D is ambiguous. V shed 0 bases and J shed 2 bases, with 4 bases lying between them. Germline CDR1 reads MGHRA; CDR2 reads YSYEKL. This CDR3 region has 13 residues. CDR3 in amino acids: CASSQDIQETQYF. The CDR3 nucleotides read TGCGCCAGCAGCCAAGATATTCAAGAGACCCAGTACTTC.

V and J are TRBV13 and TRBJ1-2; 8 bases match TRBD1. CDR1 is PRHDT, CDR2 FYEKMQ, per germline (reference sequence). The length of the CDR3 is 14 residues. V lost 6 bases and J lost 2; bases outside the gene matches: 5. In nucleotides, the CDR3 is TGTGCCAGCAGTTCCGGGACAGGAAACTATGGCTACACCTTC. Translation gives CASSSGTGNYGYTF.

The J gene is TRBJ2-7, the V gene TRBV5-1, with 8 bases fitting TRBD1. The CDR3 totals 15 residues. V gave up 3 bases and J gave up 3 bases; unmatched junction bases: 8. Germline loops: CDR1 SGHRS, CDR2 YFSETQ. The CDR3: CASSSRGQADYEQYF. The CDR3 DNA reads TGCGCCAGCAGCTCAAGGGGACAGGCGGACTACGAGCAGTACTTC.